This T cell receptor (beta chain) was identified in a study of cytomegalovirus exposure and HLA in healthy donors (TCRdb year 2017). Background on the whole study: In an earlier analysis of approximately 500 of the donors, 276 Gb of sequence data and some 120 million unique TCR beta sequences from about 190 million T cells were reported. Besides the first cohort of 666 subjects, a separate validation cohort made up of 95 to 150 different subjects was used. Because of strong linkage in the cohort, five DR-DQ haplotypes were treated as single units for association and clustering. The study profiled the T cell repertoires of 550 to 700 subjects by immunosequencing and related them to cytomegalovirus serostatus. To predict cytomegalovirus infection status, the study brought together high-throughput TCR immunosequencing, statistical association of individual TCRs with disease status, and machine learning. A later genetic analysis used genome-wide SNP genotypes for about 60% of the roughly 670 donors, treating that subset as a discovery cohort. Typing coverage differed by locus: A, B, C, DRB1 and DQB1 were typed in roughly 629-640 donors, DQA1 in approximately 520, DPA1 in around 600, and DPB1 in just under 480. Of the 398 genotyped donors, around 81% fell in the genetic ancestry cluster associated with self-reported Caucasian donors. To study patterns of TCR occurrence, a later analysis re-analyzed previously published TCR beta repertoires from 600 to 750 donors and added high-resolution HLA genotyping. Both class I and class II loci were covered by HLA typing, at four-digit resolution. To decide whether each TCR beta V gene segment behaved as functional or pseudogenic, an earlier analysis of approximately 590 of the donors relied on high-throughput TCR beta sequencing. The aim of the study was to test whether cataloging public T cell receptors could identify signatures of past pathogen exposure. Every discovery cohort repertoire had been produced on one sequencing platform. The later analysis used no new phenotypic data to find candidate immune exposures, relying instead on TCR beta sequences and their occurrence across donors. Donor age, sex, ethnicity and CMV serostatus were compiled alongside the repertoire data. Among 300 to 500 genotyped donors of the cohort, an average of roughly 230,000 unique TCR beta nucleotide sequences was sequenced per donor, of which approximately 18% were non-productive. An early release that covered some 640 HLA-typed donors contained approximately 300 gigabases of sequencing data and approximately 85 million unique TCR sequences. Results and caveats for the whole study, not just this receptor: Because HLA typing was unavailable for some donors at each locus, only the typed subset was used in association tests. In a later genetic analysis, a missense DCLRE1C variant was associated with V-gene and J-gene trimming of TCR beta chains, and the association was replicated in an independent cohort. A later analysis reported that several top co-occurrence clusters appeared linked to parvovirus B19, influenza, CMV and Epstein-Barr virus. A later analysis associated 15,000 or so TCR beta sequences with specific HLA alleles at a false discovery rate of 0.05. Immune exposure information for the cohort was limited to CMV serostatus. When HLA alleles, especially DR and DQ, strongly co-occurred, attributing TCR associations to individual alleles was difficult. In the study, around 150 TCR beta chains were listed as associated with cytomegalovirus. The authors suggested that the approach could potentially be extended to other disease states and immunological phenotypes. A group of highly shared sequence variants was considered likely to be a technical artifact of the sequencing pipeline. Because the 87-base-pair reads could not distinguish some IMGT-functional V segments, including TRBV6-2 and TRBV6-3, those segments were excluded. In an earlier analysis of fewer than 700 of the donors, most TCR beta V segments appeared in productive rearrangements about 87% or about 30% of the time, broadly matching IMGT annotations. While some public TCRs were present in many individuals, most TCR sequences turned up only very rarely across donors. Presence/absence analyses assumed roughly uniform sequencing depth across donors, an assumption that may not hold. In vitro tests confirmed that a few of the cytomegalovirus-associated TCR beta chains recognize cytomegalovirus antigens. Correlated functional status among segregating V segments might be attributable to linkage disequilibrium, but an unknown experimental factor could not be ruled out. In a later analysis, TCR association rates were found to vary across HLA loci, with the most associated TCRs seen for DRB1 alleles and the fewest for HLA-C alleles. A later analysis found that most CMV-associated TCR beta chains appeared HLA-restricted, with HLA associations seemingly driven largely by CMV exposure. Compared with equally common non-associated chains, HLA-associated TCR beta chains in a later analysis were more clonally expanded and had lower generation probabilities. A further reported finding was that TCR beta sequences accurately predicted the HLA-A and HLA-B alleles for most subjects in the first cohort. In both the original and validation cohorts, the classifier was reported to diagnose cytomegalovirus status with high specificity and sensitivity. A later genetic analysis reported fewer N-insertions in productive TCRs among donors in an Asian-associated ancestry cluster than the roughly 620-donor mean. The cohort was sequenced for TCR beta chains only, and without alpha or paired-chain data the features that could be detected were limited. Because counts were too low, seventeen rarely observed V segments, including chromosome 9 orphons, were left out of the earlier analysis of about 620 of the donors.

Library prep was done by the immunoSEQ multiplex PCR assay. A mixture of 60 forward primers for TCR Vbeta segments and 13 reverse primers for TCR Jbeta segments was used in the multiplex PCR. Amplification of the CDR3 region of rearranged TCR beta genes was performed with a multiplex PCR assay on genomic DNA. On the Illumina HiSeq System, the amplified TCR beta libraries were sequenced as 87-base-pair reads. The paper's processing steps were these. A later analysis tallied around 87 million unique TCR beta chains across the approximately 670 repertoires, and approximately 12 million of those chains were shared by two or more donors. Raw reads were error-corrected and collapsed into unique sequences by a nearest-neighbor algorithm in which closely related sequences were merged to remove PCR and sequencing errors. Alignment of CDR3 sequences to IMGT reference sequences was used to assign V, D and J gene segments. For a sequence to be retained, a match of at least six nucleotides to both a V gene segment and a J gene segment was required. A rearrangement counted as productive if the CDR3 had no stop codons and remained in frame with V and J, and every other rearrangement counted as non-productive. Following IMGT convention, CDR3 was defined as the stretch from the second conserved V-encoded cysteine up to the conserved J-encoded phenylalanine. The earlier analysis of some 540 of the donors excluded any sequence lacking an unambiguous match to a single V gene segment. In an earlier analysis of several hundred of the donors, V segments were called functional above 56.7% productive rearrangements and were called segregating when the between-donor standard deviation exceeded 5%. A statistical classification framework was built for diagnosing cytomegalovirus status from the catalog of TCR beta chain sequences. V and J gene assignment, in a later analysis, came from comparing TCR nucleotide sequences with IMGT/GENE-DB human TR gene sequences. The TCRdist pipeline was used in a later analysis to assign CDR3 sequences and most-parsimonious VDJ recombination scenarios. In a later analysis, each TCR beta chain was defined by its CDR3 amino acid sequence together with its V-gene family, and reads lacking a unique V-gene family were excluded. To address suspected cross-contamination and a sequencing artifact, a later analysis removed 450 to 700 highly shared, low-generation-probability nucleotide sequences. For each public chain, a later analysis derived a clonal expansion index from normalized ranks of inferred template counts within each repertoire. In a later analysis, generation probabilities were computed with a VDJ recombination model fitted to out-of-frame rearrangements, and the resulting probabilities were checked against IGoR. A later analysis scored TCR-TCR, TCR-HLA and TCR-CMV co-occurrence with hypergeometric tests, applying a repertoire-size bias correction to TCR pairs. In a later analysis, false discovery rates were estimated by permuting HLA or CMV assignments 20 times. In a later analysis, co-occurring TCRs were grouped with DBSCAN, and TCRdist sequence similarity was added when clustering was performed within HLA-allele-positive subsets. Co-occurrence clustering excluded repertoires with fewer than 30,000 or more than 120,000 public chains, plus five with anomalous nucleotide sharing. The table was pulled from immuneACCESS by TCRdb, which kept in-frame rearrangements only. Such tables lose some clones; where checked, under half of the loss comes from unresolved V genes, and the rest has no known cause. That table gives V, J and clone size, and the DNA gave D and trimming. The sample records some 140,000 clones, roughly 85% of which are singletons. The ten most abundant clones make up about 6.5% of the sample.

The CDR3 has 15 amino acids, counting the end cysteine and phenylalanine. Solely the CDR3 DNA is kept, with 45 bases framed from the first base. The germline V gene sets CDR1 to SGHRS and CDR2 to YFSETQ. Trimming leaves V shorter by 4 bases and J shorter by 3 bases, with the junction holding 4 bases beyond the gene matches. In total, fewer than 750 healthy bone marrow donors made up the cohort. At the time of sampling, all cohort members were nominally healthy, though unrecorded immune exposures were likely present. The donor was CMV seropositive and was included in the group of approximately 300 seropositive cohort members. Each donor provided a peripheral blood sample, and peripheral blood mononuclear cells were used for TCR beta sequencing. The Qiagen DNeasy Blood Extraction Kit was used to extract genomic DNA from the blood cell samples. As concerns this clone: No antigen is known for it. The record has no base qualities; no much larger clone is one base away.

The TCR was taken from a man aged 40-49 years in good health and CMV-seropositive. The rearrangement combines TRBV5-1 with TRBJ1-3, with TRBD1 matching 10 junction bases. Sample: PBMCs. The nucleotides are TGCGCCAGCAGCCGGAGGACAGGGGGTGGAAACACCATATATTTT. It encodes CASSRRTGGGNTIYF.